One and the same sample provided the 27 T cell receptor beta chains below, sequenced in a study of T cell responses to AZD1222 COVID-19 vaccine. Profiled with immunoSEQ multiplex PCR; TCRdb holds only in-frame clones, not every one. The table has about 170,000 clones, about nine tenths seen once; the top ten hold approximately 4.2%. Sequencing was performed on peripheral blood, taken 28 days after the second dose of the MenACWY control vaccine. The receptors stem from an adult who received the MenACWY meningococcal vaccine as a control.

This chain connects TRBV6-1 to TRBJ1-4, with D possibly TRBD1 on 5 matching bases. Looked up from germline, CDR1 is MNHNS and CDR2 is SASEGT. V lost 0 bases and J lost 8, with 10 bases in between. This CDR3 comprises 14 residues. This chain's CDR3 is CASSEALGQEKLFF. The CDR3 nucleotides read TGTGCCAGCAGTGAAGCGCTCGGACAAGAAAAACTGTTTTTT.

The chain joins TRBV19 to TRBJ2-7; D may be TRBD1 or TRBD2 (6 bases each). Germline V gene data show CDR1 as LNHDA and CDR2 as SQIVND (reference sequence). V lost 4 bases and J 7 bases, leaving 14 bases between the germline ends. There are 13 residues in the CDR3. CDR3 loop: CASSTNPGAEQYF. In DNA form, the CDR3 reads TGTGCCAGTAGTACAAACCCGGGGGCAGAGCAGTACTTC.

The rearrangement links TRBV9 to TRBJ2-7; no reliable D call. This CDR3 spans 15 amino acids. The V end was cut by 0 bases, the J end by 0 bases, with 10 bases between. Germline CDR1 and CDR2: SGDLS and YYNGEE. CDR3 bases: TGTGCCAGCAGCGTAGCCCCTCTAGACTCCTACGAGCAGTACTTC. Amino acid sequence: CASSVAPLDSYEQYF.

Written as DNA, the CDR3 is TGTGCCAGCACCCTGCGGGAGGGGTACGAGCAGTACTTC. Translation gives CASTLREGYEQYF. V and J are TRBV6-5 and TRBJ2-7; 9 bases align to TRBD2. The CDR3 runs to 13 residues. Trimming took 7 bases from V and 4 from J; bases not matched to a gene: 5. The germline V gene encodes CDR1 MNHEY and CDR2 SVGAGI.

In its sample, this clone was seen a few times. This chain links TRBV19 with TRBJ2-3, with TRBD2 as a possible D gene (5 bases). Trimming took 7 bases from V and 1 from J, leaving 12 bases between them. CDR3 length: 14 amino acids. In germline, CDR1 is LNHDA, CDR2 SQIVND (reference sequence). For the CDR3, the DNA is TGTGCCAGTACTCCGGACTGGGGCACAGATACGCAGTATTTT. Residues: CASTPDWGTDTQYF.

This rearrangement joins TRBV24-1 to TRBJ1-2; maybe TRBD1 (6 bases). Germline V gene sequence: CDR1 KGHDR, CDR2 SFDVKD. Trimming stripped 2 bases from V and 7 bases from J, with 10 bases between. The CDR3 length is 13 residues. The CDR3 DNA reads as TGTGCCACCAGTGATTCCACAGGGCTTGGCTACACCTTC. Its protein is CATSDSTGLGYTF.

The rearrangement links TRBV29-1 to TRBJ1-1, with D hard to call. Per germline, CDR1 SQVTM and CDR2 ANQGSEA. Trimming took 1 base from V and 10 from J, leaving 10 bases between them. The CDR3 consists of 11 residues. This CDR3 reads CSVEGGRTAFF. DNA of the CDR3: TGCAGCGTTGAAGGGGGAAGAACAGCTTTCTTT.

The chain has TRBV6-5 and TRBJ2-5; the match to TRBD1 covers 8 bases. The CDR3 runs 14 residues. From germline, CDR1 is MNHEY and CDR2 SVGAGI. V gave up 2 bases and J gave up 5 bases; unmatched junction bases: 4. CDR3 region: CASSYLTGGETQYF. CDR3 coding DNA: TGTGCCAGCAGTTACCTTACAGGGGGGGAGACCCAGTACTTC.

This clone is a singleton in its sample. This rearrangement joins TRBV5-4 to TRBJ1-1; perhaps TRBD1 as D (5 bases). From germline, CDR1 is SGHNT and CDR2 YYREEE (reference sequence). V dropped 0 bases and J dropped 7 bases, with 7 bases sitting between them. This CDR3 is 12 amino acids long. CDR3: CASSLERGEAFF. Here the CDR3 DNA reads TGTGCCAGCAGCTTGGAAAGGGGTGAAGCTTTCTTT.

This CDR3 is CASSLVMSLQTDTQYF. As DNA, the CDR3 is TGTGCCAGCAGCTTAGTGATGTCTTTACAAACAGATACGCAGTATTTT. This chain links TRBV7-9 with TRBJ2-3; D is unclear. The CDR3 covers 16 residues. V was trimmed by 1 base and J by 3 bases, leaving 14 bases between them. Per the germline V gene, CDR1 is SEHNR and CDR2 is FQNEAQ (reference sequence).

The rearrangement links TRBV4-3 to TRBJ1-1; D unresolved. This CDR3 contains 13 residues. The ends were cut back, 4 bases at V and 6 bases at J, with 12 bases in the middle. Looked up from germline, CDR1 is LGHNA and CDR2 is YSLEER. CDR3 DNA sequence: TGCGCCAGCAGCCCCTCCGGCGACGCTGAAGCTTTCTTT. Residues: CASSPSGDAEAFF.

The genes are TRBV27 and TRBJ1-2; TRBD1 matches at 8 bases. The germline V gene has CDR1 MNHEY and CDR2 SMNVEV (reference sequence). The length of the CDR3 is 15 residues. V shed 6 bases and J 0 bases; nucleotides not matched to a gene: 6. The CDR3 DNA sequence: TGTGCCAGCAGACCAGGGGGCGCGGCTAACTATGGCTACACCTTC. The encoded protein is CASRPGGAANYGYTF.

This rearrangement joins TRBV30 to TRBJ1-2, with D possibly matching TRBD1 (5 bases). V gave up 2 bases and J gave up 2 bases, with 9 bases separating them. The CDR3 extends over 13 amino acids. Germline loops: CDR1 GTSNPN, CDR2 SVGIG (reference sequence). CDR3: CAWSRGTNYGYTF. CDR3 nucleotides: TGTGCCTGGAGTCGGGGCACGAACTATGGCTACACCTTC.

J is TRBJ1-2 and V is TRBV12-3 or TRBV12-4, with D possibly being TRBD1 (5 bases). V lost 4 bases, J lost 3 bases, and 9 bases lay in between. This CDR3 has 13 residues. The DNA of the CDR3 is TGTGCCAGCAGTTCCAGGGCCTACTATGGCTACACCTTC. The encoded protein is CASSSRAYYGYTF.

CDR3 nucleotide sequence: TGCGCCAGCAGCCTCGGCCGACAGGGCGCTGAAAAACTGTTTTTT. This gives the protein CASSLGRQGAEKLFF. The chain couples TRBV4-3 to TRBJ1-4; 7 bases agree with TRBD1. Germline CDR1 reads LGHNA; CDR2 reads YSLEER. This CDR3 is built from 15 residues. J gave up 7 bases and V 4 bases, and 9 bases lay outside the gene matches.

In DNA, the CDR3 is TGTGCCAGCAGCCCCATGTTAGCGGGTGCAGCAGATACGCAGTATTTT. It codes for CASSPMLAGAADTQYF. The chain employs TRBV7-2 and TRBJ2-3; 7 positions agree with TRBD2. V lost 5 bases and J lost 4; bases outside the gene matches: 12. The CDR3 has 16 residues. Germline V lookup: CDR1 SGHTA, CDR2 FQGNSA.

The chain links TRBV6-2 or TRBV6-3 to TRBJ1-5; 7 positions match TRBD1. J was trimmed by 0 bases and V by 6 bases; bases with no gene match: 5. The CDR3 sequence is 15 residues long. Per the germline V gene, CDR1 is MNHEY and CDR2 is SVGEGT. The CDR3: CASSKTGTSNQPQHF. The CDR3 nucleotides are TGTGCCAGCAGCAAGACAGGGACTAGCAATCAGCCCCAGCATTTT.

The chain links TRBV11-2 to TRBJ2-7; 11 nucleotides agree with TRBD2. The germline CDR1 and CDR2 sequences are SGHAT and FQNNGV. The CDR3 runs 14 residues. V lost 3 bases, J lost 6 bases, and 4 bases stayed unmatched. This CDR3 is CASSFTSGSSEQYF. CDR3 bases: TGTGCCAGCAGCTTTACTAGCGGGAGTTCCGAGCAGTACTTC.

The CDR3 loop reads CASSPHGQGVADTQYF. In DNA form, the CDR3 reads TGTGCCAGCAGCCCCCACGGACAGGGTGTGGCAGATACGCAGTATTTT. V gene TRBV9 combines with J gene TRBJ2-3; 8 bases line up with TRBD1. The germline CDR1 and CDR2 sequences are SGDLS and YYNGEE. There are 16 residues in the CDR3. The V and J ends lost 4 bases and 4 bases, in that order; junction bases with no gene match: 11. Combining the CDR3 with reference TRBV9 and TRBJ2-3 gives the whole variable domain DSGVTQTPKHLITATGQRVTLRCSPRSGDLSVYWYQQSLDQGLQFLIQYYNGEERAKGNILERFSAQQFPDLHSELNLSSLELGDSALYFCASSPHGQGVADTQYFGPGTRLTVL.

The CDR3 DNA sequence: TGTGCCAGCAGTTACCCCGGGGGTCTGGAAGAAAAACTGTTTTTT. Its protein product is CASSYPGGLEEKLFF. The chain carries TRBV6-6 and TRBJ1-4, with D possibly being TRBD1 (5 bases). CDR3 size: 15 residues. The germline gives CDR1 MNHNY, CDR2 SVGAGI (reference sequence). V was cut by 2 bases and J by 8 bases, with 15 bases left in between.

This chain links TRBV6-4 with TRBJ1-1, with D maybe TRBD1 (5 bases). Germline CDR1 reads MRHNA; CDR2 reads SNTAGT. Trimming removed 5 bases from V and 1 base from J, with 8 bases in between. This CDR3 is 13 amino acids long. This chain's CDR3 is CASSFTGNTEAFF. The CDR3 DNA is TGTGCCAGCAGTTTTACAGGGAACACTGAAGCTTTCTTT.

The chain combines TRBV2 with TRBJ1-1; D is ambiguous. With 4 bases removed from V and 5 bases from J, the gap between germline ends came to 5 bases. CDR3 length equals 11 residues. Germline loops: CDR1 SNHLY, CDR2 FYNNEI. The chain's CDR3 is CASSGGTEAFF. Written as DNA, the CDR3 is TGTGCCAGCAGTGGTGGGACTGAAGCTTTCTTT.

The rearrangement joins TRBV27 to TRBJ1-2; TRBD1 aligns across 7 bases. Looked up from germline, CDR1 is MNHEY and CDR2 is SMNVEV (reference sequence). The J segment lost 3 bases and the V segment lost 5 bases, leaving 9 bases of the junction unmatched. There are 15 residues in the CDR3. The CDR3 here is CASSPETGKYYGYTF. The CDR3 DNA reads TGTGCCAGCAGTCCCGAGACAGGGAAGTACTATGGCTACACCTTC.

The J gene is TRBJ1-4, the V gene TRBV21-1. TRBV21-1 is a pseudogene segment. The CDR3 extends over 14 amino acids. CDR3 region: CANLGDLSNEKLFF. As DNA, the CDR3 is TGTGCCAACTTGGGGGATTTGTCTAATGAAAAACTGTTTTTT.

This chain connects TRBV6-5 to TRBJ1-3; D gene uncertain. Germline CDR1 and CDR2: MNHEY and SVGAGI. The CDR3 runs to 13 residues. V was shortened by 4 bases and J by 10 bases, with 14 bases between the two germline ends. The DNA of the CDR3 is TGTGCCAGCAGTTCCACCTATTCGGAGACCATATATTTT. This gives the protein CASSSTYSETIYF.

This chain connects TRBV2 to TRBJ1-4; 10 nucleotides match TRBD1. V lost 7 bases to trimming and J lost 7 bases; unmatched junction nucleotides: 9. This CDR3 has 15 amino acids. Germline loops: CDR1 SNHLY, CDR2 FYNNEI. The CDR3 bases are TGTGCCAGCACTGCCTTGGGACAGGGGCTTGAAAAACTGTTTTTT. It yields the protein CASTALGQGLEKLFF.

The chain is built from TRBV5-1 and TRBJ1-4, with TRBD1 matching 9 bases. The CDR3 runs 16 residues. Germline values: CDR1 SGHRS, CDR2 YFSETQ. V gave up 4 bases and J gave up 3 bases; unmatched junction bases: 7. The CDR3 bases are TGCGCCAGCAGCCCCCGGACAGGGGCTTCTAATGAAAAACTGTTTTTT. Its protein is CASSPRTGASNEKLFF.